This T cell receptor beta chain was documented in a study of cytomegalovirus exposure and HLA in healthy donors. Note on this clone: The antigen is unknown.

Findings and limits, study-wide: TCR beta chains numbering some 150 were designated cytomegalovirus-associated. Confirmation in vitro established that three CMV-associated chains were specific for CMV antigens.

Some clones are missing from TCRdb's copy, which holds only in-frame ones; the method was immunoSEQ multiplex PCR. The profile shows more than 250,000 clones, roughly nine tenths of them singletons. This CDR3 has 15 residues. CDR1 is GTSNPN and CDR2 is SVGIG in the germline V gene (reference sequence). Deletions cut 2 bases from V and 3 bases from J, with 16 bases between. The sequence was collected from a woman aged 25 to 39 in good health and CMV-seropositive. V and J are TRBV30 and TRBJ1-1; maybe TRBD1 (6 bases). The sequencing sample was made of PBMCs. CDR3 DNA sequence: TGTGCCTGGAGTAGGTGGGGGGCAATAGACACTGAAGCTTTCTTT. This encodes CAWSRWGAIDTEAFF.